Listed below are T cell receptor beta chains from one sample, sequenced in a study of cytomegalovirus exposure and HLA in healthy donors. Some clones are missing from TCRdb's copy, which holds only in-frame ones; the method was immunoSEQ multiplex PCR. Here the sample spans some 180,000 clones, just over 75% being singletons. Sequencing was done on a sample of PBMCs. These TCRs come from a man in his late teens or twenties in good health and CMV-seronegative. CDR3s leave out the opening cysteine and the closing phenylalanine or tryptophan.

TRBV30,AWSVTGGASNQPQH
TRBV4-2,ASSQEASRGTGELF
TRBV7-9,ASSLHSPGRESLF
TRBV6-1,ASSDRLTYEQY
TRBV29-1,SVPGQGSEAF
TRBV5-4,ASSLPGPSGAPTDTQY
TRBV5-1,ASSLTSGSAGTQY
TRBV4-2,ASSQDGGASSGNTIY
TRBV15,ATSRGGFSEGPKTQY
TRBV7-8,ASSLWTSGSPDTQY
TRBV11-3,ASSNRQGASYEQY
TRBV19,ASNQGPWGTEAF
TRBV30,AWSMRPERTEAF
TRBV13,ASSLRTRGRAHNNEQF
TRBV6-1,ASSEALPWRLNTEAF
TRBV6-5,ASRLLGQTEAF
TRBV18,ASSPPSTATNEKLF
TRBV5-1,ASSRGTSYEQY
TRBV7-8,ASSRGLNYEQY
TRBV5-1,ASSLYAVQGNSGNTIY
TRBV28,ASGDFFNYGYT
TRBV4-2,ASSQDLAMRAYEQY
TRBV7-8,ASLVGQGVSGANVLT
TRBV4-2,ASSQATQGAQRGEQY
TRBV5-1,ASSLSQYYEQY
TRBV19,ASSFTGQVNTGELF